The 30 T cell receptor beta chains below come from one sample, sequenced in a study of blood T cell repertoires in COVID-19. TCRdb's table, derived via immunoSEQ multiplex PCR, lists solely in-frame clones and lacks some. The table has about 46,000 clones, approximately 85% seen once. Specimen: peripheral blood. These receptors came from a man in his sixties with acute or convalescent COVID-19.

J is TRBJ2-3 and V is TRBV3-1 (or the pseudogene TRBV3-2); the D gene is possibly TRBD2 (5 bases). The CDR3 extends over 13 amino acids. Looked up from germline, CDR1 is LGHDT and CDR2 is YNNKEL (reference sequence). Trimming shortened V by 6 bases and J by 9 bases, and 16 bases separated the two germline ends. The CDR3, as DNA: TGTGCCAGCAGGCGGATAGAAGGAGGAACGCAGTATTTT. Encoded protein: CASRRIEGGTQYF.

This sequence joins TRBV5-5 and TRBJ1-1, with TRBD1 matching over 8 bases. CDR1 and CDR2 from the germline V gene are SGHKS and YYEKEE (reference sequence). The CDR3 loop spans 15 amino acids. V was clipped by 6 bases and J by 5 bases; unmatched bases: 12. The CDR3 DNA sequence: TGTGCCAGCATCCCTCAACAGGGGGGAGTTACTGAAGCTTTCTTT. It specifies CASIPQQGGVTEAFF.

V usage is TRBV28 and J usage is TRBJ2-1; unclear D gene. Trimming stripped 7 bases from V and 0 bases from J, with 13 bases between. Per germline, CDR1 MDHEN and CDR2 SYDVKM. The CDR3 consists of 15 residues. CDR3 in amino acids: CASNLRAASYNEQFF. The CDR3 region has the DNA TGTGCCAGCAACCTTCGCGCGGCCTCCTACAATGAGCAGTTCTTC.

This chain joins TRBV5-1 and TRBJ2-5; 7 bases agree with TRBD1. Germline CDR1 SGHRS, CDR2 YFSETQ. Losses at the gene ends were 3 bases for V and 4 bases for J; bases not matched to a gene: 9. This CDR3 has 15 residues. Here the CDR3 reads CASSYGTANLETQYF. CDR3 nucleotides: TGCGCCAGCAGCTACGGGACAGCGAACCTAGAGACCCAGTACTTC.

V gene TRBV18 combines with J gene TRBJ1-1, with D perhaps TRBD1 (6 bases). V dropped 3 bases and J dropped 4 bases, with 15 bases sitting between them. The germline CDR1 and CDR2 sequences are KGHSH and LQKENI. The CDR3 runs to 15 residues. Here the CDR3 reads CASSPVQGLGTEAFF. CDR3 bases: TGTGCCAGCTCACCGGTACAGGGCTTGGGCACTGAAGCTTTCTTT.

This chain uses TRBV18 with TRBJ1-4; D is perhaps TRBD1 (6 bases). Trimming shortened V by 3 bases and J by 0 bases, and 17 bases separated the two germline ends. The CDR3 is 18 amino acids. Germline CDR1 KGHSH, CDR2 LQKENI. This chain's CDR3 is CASSPLQIRQATNEKLFF. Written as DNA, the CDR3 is TGTGCCAGCTCACCCCTTCAAATTAGACAGGCAACTAATGAAAAACTGTTTTTT.

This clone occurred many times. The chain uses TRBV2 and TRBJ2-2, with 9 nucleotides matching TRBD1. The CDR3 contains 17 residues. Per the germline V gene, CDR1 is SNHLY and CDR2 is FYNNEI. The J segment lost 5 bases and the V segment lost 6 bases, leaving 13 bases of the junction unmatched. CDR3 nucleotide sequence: TGTGCCAGCAGACCAAACCCCGGGACAGGGCGTACCGGGGAGCTGTTTTTT. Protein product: CASRPNPGTGRTGELFF.

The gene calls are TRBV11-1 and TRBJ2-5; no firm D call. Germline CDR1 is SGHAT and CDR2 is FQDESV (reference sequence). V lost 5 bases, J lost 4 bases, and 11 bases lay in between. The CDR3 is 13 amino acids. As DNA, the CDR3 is TGTGCCAGCAGCCCGTCATGGCTAGAGACCCAGTACTTC. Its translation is CASSPSWLETQYF.

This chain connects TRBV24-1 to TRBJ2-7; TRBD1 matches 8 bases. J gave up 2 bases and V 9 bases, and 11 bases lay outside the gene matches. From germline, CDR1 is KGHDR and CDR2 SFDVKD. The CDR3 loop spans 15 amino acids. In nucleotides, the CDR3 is TGTGCCACCTCCCCCCGGGACAGGCCGCCCTACGAGCAGTACTTC. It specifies CATSPRDRPPYEQYF.

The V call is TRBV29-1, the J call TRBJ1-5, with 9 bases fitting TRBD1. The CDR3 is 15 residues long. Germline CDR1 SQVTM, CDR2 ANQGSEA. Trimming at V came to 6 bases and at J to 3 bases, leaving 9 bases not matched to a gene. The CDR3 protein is CSVKLRDRDNQPQHF. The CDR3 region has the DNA TGCAGCGTGAAACTCCGGGACAGGGACAATCAGCCCCAGCATTTT. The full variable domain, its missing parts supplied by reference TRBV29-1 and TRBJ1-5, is SAVISQKPSRDICQRGTSLTIQCQVDSQVTMMFWYRQQPGQSLTLIATANQGSEATYESGFVIDKFPISRPNLTFSTLTVSNMSPEDSSIYLCSVKLRDRDNQPQHFGDGTRLSIL.

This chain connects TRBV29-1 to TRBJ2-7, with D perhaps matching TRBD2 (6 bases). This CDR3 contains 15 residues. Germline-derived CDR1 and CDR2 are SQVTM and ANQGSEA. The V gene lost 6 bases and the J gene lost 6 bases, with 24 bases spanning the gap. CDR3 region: CSVATAAGRLGEQYF. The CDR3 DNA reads TGCAGCGTCGCTACGGCGGCAGGGAGGCTAGGCGAGCAGTACTTC.

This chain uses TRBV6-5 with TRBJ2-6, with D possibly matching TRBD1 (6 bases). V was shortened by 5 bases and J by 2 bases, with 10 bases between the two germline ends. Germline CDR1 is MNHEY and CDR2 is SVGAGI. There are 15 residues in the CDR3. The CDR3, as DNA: TGTGCCAGCAGTCCAGGGGAAGCTGGGGCCAACGTCCTGACTTTC. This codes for CASSPGEAGANVLTF.

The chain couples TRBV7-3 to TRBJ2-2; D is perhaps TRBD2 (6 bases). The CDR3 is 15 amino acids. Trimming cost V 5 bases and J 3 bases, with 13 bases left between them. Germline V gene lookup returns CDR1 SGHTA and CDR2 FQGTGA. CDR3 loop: CASSPRRADTGELFF. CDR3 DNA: TGTGCCAGCAGCCCCCGGAGGGCGGACACCGGGGAGCTGTTTTTT.

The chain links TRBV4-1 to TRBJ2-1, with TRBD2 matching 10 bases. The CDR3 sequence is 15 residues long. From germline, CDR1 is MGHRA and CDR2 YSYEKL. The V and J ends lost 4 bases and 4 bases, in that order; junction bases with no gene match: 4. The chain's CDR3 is CASSRGLAEYNEQFF. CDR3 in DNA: TGCGCCAGCAGCCGCGGACTAGCGGAGTACAATGAGCAGTTCTTC.

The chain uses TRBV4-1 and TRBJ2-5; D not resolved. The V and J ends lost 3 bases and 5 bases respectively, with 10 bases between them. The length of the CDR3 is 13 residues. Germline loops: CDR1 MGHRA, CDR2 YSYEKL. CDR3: CASSHRLEETQYF. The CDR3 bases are TGCGCCAGCAGCCATAGGCTAGAGGAGACCCAGTACTTC.

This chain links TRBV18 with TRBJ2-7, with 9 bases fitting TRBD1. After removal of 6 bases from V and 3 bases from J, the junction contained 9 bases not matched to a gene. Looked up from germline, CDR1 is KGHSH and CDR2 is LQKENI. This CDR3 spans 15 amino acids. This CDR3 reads CASSPQPGQGYEQYF. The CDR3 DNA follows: TGTGCCAGCTCTCCCCAACCGGGACAGGGCTACGAGCAGTACTTC.

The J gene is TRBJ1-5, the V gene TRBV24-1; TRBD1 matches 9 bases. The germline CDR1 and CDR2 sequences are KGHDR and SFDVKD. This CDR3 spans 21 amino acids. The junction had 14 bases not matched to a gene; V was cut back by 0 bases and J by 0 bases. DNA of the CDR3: TGTGCCACCAGTGATTTGCCCATAACAGGGGGCTTGCTCTATAGCAATCAGCCCCAGCATTTT. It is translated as CATSDLPITGGLLYSNQPQHF.

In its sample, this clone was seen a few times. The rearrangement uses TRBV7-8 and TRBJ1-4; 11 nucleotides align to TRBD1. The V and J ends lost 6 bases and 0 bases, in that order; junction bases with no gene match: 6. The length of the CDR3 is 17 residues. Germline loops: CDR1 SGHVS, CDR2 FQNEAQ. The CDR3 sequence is CASSTPGQGATNEKLFF. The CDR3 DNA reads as TGTGCCAGCAGTACTCCGGGACAGGGGGCAACTAATGAAAAACTGTTTTTT.

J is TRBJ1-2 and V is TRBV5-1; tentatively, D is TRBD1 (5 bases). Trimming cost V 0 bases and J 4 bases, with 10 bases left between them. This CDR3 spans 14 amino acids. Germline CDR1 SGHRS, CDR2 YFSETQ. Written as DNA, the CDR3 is TGCGCCAGCAGCTTGGAAACAGGCTCCTATGGCTACACCTTC. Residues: CASSLETGSYGYTF.

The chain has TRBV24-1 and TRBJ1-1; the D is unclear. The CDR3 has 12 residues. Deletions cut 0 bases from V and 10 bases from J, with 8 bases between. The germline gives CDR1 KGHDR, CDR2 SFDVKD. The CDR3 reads CATSDLAGGAFF. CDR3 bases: TGTGCCACCAGTGATTTGGCGGGTGGAGCTTTCTTT.

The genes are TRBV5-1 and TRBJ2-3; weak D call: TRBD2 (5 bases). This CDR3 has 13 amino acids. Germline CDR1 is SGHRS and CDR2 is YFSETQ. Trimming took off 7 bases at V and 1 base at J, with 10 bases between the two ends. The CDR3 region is CASGGLGTDTQYF. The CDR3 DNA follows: TGCGCCAGCGGCGGACTTGGCACAGATACGCAGTATTTT.

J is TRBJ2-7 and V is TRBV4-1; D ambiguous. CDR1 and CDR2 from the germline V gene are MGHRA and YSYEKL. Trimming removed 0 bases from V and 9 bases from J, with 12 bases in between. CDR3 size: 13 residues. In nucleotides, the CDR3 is TGCGCCAGCAGCCAAGAAGCTCAAACAGTGCAGTACTTC. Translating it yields CASSQEAQTVQYF.

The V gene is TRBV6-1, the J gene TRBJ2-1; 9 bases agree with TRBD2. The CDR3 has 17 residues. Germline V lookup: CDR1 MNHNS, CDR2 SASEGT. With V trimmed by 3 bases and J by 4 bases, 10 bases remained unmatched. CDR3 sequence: CASSDKRTSARYNEQFF. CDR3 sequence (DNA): TGTGCCAGCAGTGACAAGCGGACTAGCGCTAGATACAATGAGCAGTTCTTC.

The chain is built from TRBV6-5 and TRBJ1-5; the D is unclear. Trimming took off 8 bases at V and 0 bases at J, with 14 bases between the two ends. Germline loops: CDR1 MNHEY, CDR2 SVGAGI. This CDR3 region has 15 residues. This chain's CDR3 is CASALEQASNQPQHF. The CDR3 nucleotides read TGTGCCAGCGCGCTCGAGCAGGCTAGCAATCAGCCCCAGCATTTT.

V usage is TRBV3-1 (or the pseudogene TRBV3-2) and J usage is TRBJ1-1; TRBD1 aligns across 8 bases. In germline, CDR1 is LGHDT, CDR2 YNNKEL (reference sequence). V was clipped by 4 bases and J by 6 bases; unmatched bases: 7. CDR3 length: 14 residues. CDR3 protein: CASSLTGANSEAFF. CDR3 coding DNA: TGTGCCAGCAGCCTGACAGGGGCCAATTCTGAAGCTTTCTTT.

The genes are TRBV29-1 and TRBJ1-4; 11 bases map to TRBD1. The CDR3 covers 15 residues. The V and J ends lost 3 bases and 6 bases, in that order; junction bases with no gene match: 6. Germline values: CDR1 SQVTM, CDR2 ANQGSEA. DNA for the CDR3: TGCAGCGTTGATGACGGACAGGGGGCTGATGAAAAACTGTTTTTT. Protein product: CSVDDGQGADEKLFF.

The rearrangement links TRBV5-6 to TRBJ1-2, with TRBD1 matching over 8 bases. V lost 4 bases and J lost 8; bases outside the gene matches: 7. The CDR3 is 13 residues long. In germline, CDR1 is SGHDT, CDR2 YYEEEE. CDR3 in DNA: TGTGCCAGCAGCCTTGACAGGGGTGGCGGCTACACCTTC. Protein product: CASSLDRGGGYTF.

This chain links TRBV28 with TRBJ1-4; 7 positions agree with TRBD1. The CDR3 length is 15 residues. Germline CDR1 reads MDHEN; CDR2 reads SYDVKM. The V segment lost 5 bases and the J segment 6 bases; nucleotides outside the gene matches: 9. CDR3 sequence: CASSRQGWEDEKLFF. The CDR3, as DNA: TGTGCCAGCAGTAGACAGGGATGGGAAGATGAAAAACTGTTTTTT.

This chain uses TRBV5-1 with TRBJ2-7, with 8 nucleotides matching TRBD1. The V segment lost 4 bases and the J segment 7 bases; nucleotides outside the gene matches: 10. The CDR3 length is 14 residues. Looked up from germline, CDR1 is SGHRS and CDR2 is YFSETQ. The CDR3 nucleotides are TGCGCCAGCAGCGCTGGCTCAGGGGGCTCTGAGCAGTACTTC. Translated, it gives CASSAGSGGSEQYF. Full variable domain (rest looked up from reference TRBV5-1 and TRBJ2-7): KAGVTQTPRYLIKTRGQQVTLSCSPISGHRSVSWYQQTPGQGLQFLFEYFSETQRNKGNFPGRFSGRQFSNSRSEMNVSTLELGDSALYLCASSAGSGGSEQYFGPGTRLTVT.

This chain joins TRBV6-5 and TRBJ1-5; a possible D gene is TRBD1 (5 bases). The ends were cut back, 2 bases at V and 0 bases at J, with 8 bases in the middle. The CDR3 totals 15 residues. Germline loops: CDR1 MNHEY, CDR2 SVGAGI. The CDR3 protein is CASSYGQNSNQPQHF. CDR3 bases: TGTGCCAGCAGTTACGGACAAAATAGCAATCAGCCCCAGCATTTT.